This T cell receptor (beta chain) was identified in a study of T-cell memory formation after mild COVID-19. MiXCR, run by TCRdb on the 5' RACE reads, gives a single entry per CDR3 protein. Among roughly 310,000 distinct CDR3 sequences listed, around a sixth were seen once. In its sample, this clonotype was seen many times. The CDR3 loop spans 17 amino acids. J was trimmed by 0 bases and V by 6 bases; bases with no gene match: 11. Looked up from germline, CDR1 is SGHTA and CDR2 is FQGTGA. This receptor was identified in a man aged 18 to 30 who had mild COVID-19 (a few samples of this study predate the infection). Cell type and time point are not known. This chain connects TRBV7-3 to TRBJ2-4, with TRBD1 matching 7 bases. The sequencing sample was made of PBMCs or a T cell subset sorted from them (not recorded which). The CDR3 sequence is CASRPGQSPLAKNIQYF. The CDR3 DNA reads as TGTGCCAGCAGACCGGGACAGTCCCCACTAGCCAAAAACATTCAGTACTTC. The full variable domain, its missing parts supplied by reference TRBV7-3 and TRBJ2-4, is GAGVSQTPSNKVTEKGKYVELRCDPISGHTALYWYRQSLGQGPEFLIYFQGTGAADDSGLPNDRFFAVRPEGSVSTLKIQRTERGDSAVYLCASRPGQSPLAKNIQYFGAGTRLSVL.